The TCR beta chain under discussion was sequenced for a study of blood T cell repertoires in COVID-19. Turning to the study itself: T cells, B-cell-depleted T cells, or PBMCs supplied cDNA or gDNA.

Authors' data handling: Amplifying reference gene primers gave estimates of nucleated cell counts. Using immunoSEQ multiplex PCR, the repertoire was profiled, and TCRdb retains in-frame clones only, with some absent. V and J calls and clone size are those listed in that table; D and trimming were worked out from the DNA. The profile shows about 140,000 clones, roughly 88% of them singletons. Looked up from germline, CDR1 is MNHNY and CDR2 is SVGAGI (reference sequence). CDR3 size: 16 residues. Trimming cost V 6 bases and J 0 bases; bases outside gene matches: 0. This TCR was recovered from a man in his 70s with acute or convalescent COVID-19. The specimen sequenced was peripheral blood. J is TRBJ2-2 and V is TRBV6-6, with 14 positions matching TRBD2. The CDR3 region has the DNA TGTGCCAGCAGGGGACTAGCGGGGGCGAACACCGGGGAGCTGTTTTTT. Its translation: CASRGLAGANTGELFF.